This T cell receptor (beta chain) was sequenced during a study of human T cells and chemical hapten exposure (dated by TCRdb to the early 2020s). Background for the entire study: For sensitization, 2% DPC in acetone was applied to a 2 cm by 2 cm area of upper inner arm skin. The mostly female patient cohort included alopecia areata with under or over 50% scalp involvement, alopecia totalis and alopecia universalis. Blood for TCR sequencing was provided by twenty-nine alopecia patients at one to four time points (pre-sensitization, 2, 6 and 24 weeks). Throughout the study period of around 24 weeks, patients also received therapeutic DPC doses to the scalp every week. The libraries were sequenced as a pool, and the TCR yield per sample differed mostly because of small variations in library volumes within the pool. Patch testing was performed on the upper back with Finn chambers containing 0.01% DPC, and the patch tests were scored after 6 days according to International Contact Dermatitis Research Group standards. In alopecia patients, the study followed how the peripheral blood TCR repertoire changed in vivo over primary and secondary sensitization to diphenylcyclopropenone (DPC), a hapten. Blood samples were taken from patients before sensitization (week 0) and at 2, 6 and about 24 weeks after DPC sensitization. Here is what the overall study found, with its caveats: After repeated subsampling, changes were observed in the strength of the expansion versus patch-test correlation and in the threshold at which the correlation became significant. All patients had alopecia, a presumed autoimmune disease, so their immune response might differ from that of healthy individuals. The number of TCRs above 1 in 1000 frequency did not change with DPC sensitization; there was no evidence of global repertoire structure alterations. Patch test score was positively correlated with the number of PT1 expanded TCRs, with significance at thresholds 8, 16 and 32 but not at 4. Significantly more large CDR3 similarity clusters were formed by expanded TCRs than by pre-sensitization or healthy control sets, consistent with antigen-driven responses.

This clonotype came up many times. This clone's antigen is unknown. Qualities for individual bases were not recorded, and no much larger clone is one base off. The time point label, as the study defines it: patch test 2, 6 weeks after DPC sensitization. Per the publication, the treatment or condition label means: therapeutic diphenylcyclopropenone sensitization with weekly scalp DPC. At each patch-test visit, blood was drawn before the patch test was applied. Patients were eligible if aged 18 to 70, diagnosed with alopecia and judged suitable for DPC therapy, and pregnant patients were excluded. Total RNA was extracted from unfractionated whole blood that had been collected in Tempus Blood RNA tubes. The CDR3, cysteine through phenylalanine, is 15 amino acids long. The retained sequence is limited to the CDR3, 45 bases, with the frame set at the first base. Trimming removed 4 bases from V and 13 bases from J; the gene matches leave 12 bases unexplained. CDR1 and CDR2 are read off the germline V gene as SGHTA and FQGNSA.

The library was generated by RACE. The sequencer was a NextSeq 500. During library preparation, unique molecular identifiers were attached to individual cDNA molecules so that TCRs could be counted quantitatively and reproducibly. Both TCR alpha and TCR beta chains were sequenced from each blood RNA sample. Per the source publication's procedure: A median of roughly 100,000 TCRs per sample was observed, with a range of about 20,000 to 750,000. The Decombinator software suite was used to annotate V, J and CDR3 in the TCR reads. To make PS versus PT1 abundance plots, every sample was subsampled to the same number of TCRs (28,000). TCRs were defined as expanded if absent before sensitization and observed at least eight times at the 2-week time point. Through fastp at Q25 and MiXCR, TCRdb rebuilt clones from the public reads, retaining in-frame beta chains. Entries that share a CDR3 protein sequence are merged under the most common genes and DNA. The V and J calls here are based on TCRdb, not the publication. This sample holds 350,000 to 400,000 distinct CDR3 sequences; around 6% were observed only once. Clones ranked in the top ten supply around 5.8% of the sample.

The TCR was taken from a woman under 30 with alopecia areata. Some clones in this sample may be carry-over from other donors' samples. The sample was whole blood, taken in connection with sensitization to the hapten diphenylcyclopropenone (DPC). The chain uses TRBV7-2 and TRBJ1-6, with 8 bases matching TRBD1. Read as DNA, the sequence is TGTGCCAGCAGCTCCCCACAGGGGGACGGGAACCCCCTCCACTTT. Protein translation: CASSSPQGDGNPLHF.